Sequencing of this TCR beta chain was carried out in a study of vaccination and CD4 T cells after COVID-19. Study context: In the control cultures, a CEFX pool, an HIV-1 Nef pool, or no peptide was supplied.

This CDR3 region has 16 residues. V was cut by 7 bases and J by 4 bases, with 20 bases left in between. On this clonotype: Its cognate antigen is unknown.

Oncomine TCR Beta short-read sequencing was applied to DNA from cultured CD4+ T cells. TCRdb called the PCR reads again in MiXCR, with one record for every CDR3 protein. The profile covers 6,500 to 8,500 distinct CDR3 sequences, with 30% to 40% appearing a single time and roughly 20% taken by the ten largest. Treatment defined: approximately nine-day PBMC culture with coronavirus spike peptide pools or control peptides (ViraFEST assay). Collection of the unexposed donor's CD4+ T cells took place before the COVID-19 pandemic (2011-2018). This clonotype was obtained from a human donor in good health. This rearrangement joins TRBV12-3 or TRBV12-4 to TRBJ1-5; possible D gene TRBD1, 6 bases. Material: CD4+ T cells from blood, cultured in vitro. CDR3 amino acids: CASTSLTGGLNQPQHF. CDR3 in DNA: TGTGCCAGCACTTCCTTGACGGGGGGGCTAAATCAGCCCCAGCATTTT.